These 21 T cell receptor beta chains were all obtained from the same sample, sequenced in a study of blood T cell repertoires in COVID-19. Method: immunoSEQ multiplex PCR; TCRdb's copy keeps in-frame clones and lacks some. In the table there are about 260,000 clones, just under 90% of which are singletons. The sequencing sample was made of peripheral blood. The receptors shown here come from a woman in her thirties or forties with acute or convalescent COVID-19.

The chain combines TRBV2 with TRBJ1-2; weak D call: TRBD1 (5 bases). V gave up 8 bases and J gave up 6 bases, with 16 bases separating them. Germline CDR1 is SNHLY and CDR2 is FYNNEI. The CDR3 has 13 amino acids. DNA of the CDR3: TGTGCCAGCTCCTCCGGGGGGTTTGATGGCTACACCTTC. It specifies CASSSGGFDGYTF. The complete variable domain, with remaining parts taken from reference TRBV2 and TRBJ1-2, reads EPEVTQTPSHQVTQMGQEVILRCVPISNHLYFYWYRQILGQKVEFLVSFYNNEISEKSEIFDDQFSVERPDGSNFTLKIRSTKLEDSAMYFCASSSGGFDGYTFGSGTRLTVV.

This chain connects TRBV19 to TRBJ1-6; TRBD1 matches 8 bases. V was clipped by 8 bases and J by 8 bases; unmatched bases: 11. Germline CDR1 and CDR2: LNHDA and SQIVND (reference sequence). This CDR3 has 15 residues. The CDR3 nucleotides are TGTGCCAGTCGGGGTCGAGGACAGGGACATTCACCCCTCCACTTT. Protein sequence: CASRGRGQGHSPLHF.

On this clone: The DNA is omitted, as the CDR3 cannot be located on it reliably, and the CDR3 follows TCRdb's listing. This chain's CDR3 is CTSSQDWGPGNEQFF. The chain couples TRBV1 to TRBJ2-1; TRBD1 reflects the table's D call only, with no check against the DNA. TRBV1 is shown as a pseudogene. The CDR3 length is 15 residues, termini included.

The genes are TRBV6-5 and TRBJ1-2; D may be TRBD1 (5 bases). Trimming took 5 bases from V and 3 from J, leaving 10 bases between them. The germline CDR1 and CDR2 sequences are MNHEY and SVGAGI. There are 13 residues in the CDR3. As DNA, the CDR3 is TGTGCCAGCAGTCCGGGACTAGACTATGGCTACACCTTC. Protein product: CASSPGLDYGYTF.

The chain combines TRBV5-1 with TRBJ1-2, with a weak D call TRBD1 (5 bases). Germline CDR1 reads SGHRS; CDR2 reads YFSETQ. V lost 1 base and J lost 4, with 11 bases in between. The CDR3 extends over 14 amino acids. The CDR3 sequence is CASSLSGGAYGYTF. The DNA for the CDR3 is TGCGCCAGCAGCTTGTCGGGAGGGGCCTATGGCTACACCTTC.

The chain combines TRBV19 with TRBJ1-1, with D unresolved. Germline V gene lookup returns CDR1 LNHDA and CDR2 SQIVND (reference sequence). The CDR3 contains 11 residues. Trimming removed 8 bases from V and 5 bases from J, with 9 bases in between. For the CDR3, the DNA is TGTGCCAGTTTTCCCGGGACTGAAGCTTTCTTT. Translating it yields CASFPGTEAFF.

The chain combines TRBV6-6 with TRBJ2-4, with 11 bases that match TRBD2. The germline CDR1 and CDR2 sequences are MNHNY and SVGAGI (reference sequence). The length of the CDR3 is 15 residues. V lost 2 bases and J lost 4; bases outside the gene matches: 1. CDR3 coding DNA: TGTGCCAGCAGTTACGTAGCGGGGGGGAAAAACATTCAGTACTTC. Protein product: CASSYVAGGKNIQYF.

This clone has just one count. V gene TRBV2 combines with J gene TRBJ1-1; weak D call: TRBD1 (6 bases). The CDR3 totals 13 residues. Trimming removed 3 bases from V and 7 bases from J, with 12 bases in between. Germline-derived CDR1 and CDR2 are SNHLY and FYNNEI. The CDR3 DNA reads TGTGCCAGCAGTGACACAGGGAAGATTGAAGCTTTCTTT. Translating gives CASSDTGKIEAFF.

This rearrangement joins TRBV5-1 to TRBJ2-2; D uncertain. The CDR3 spans 14 residues. Germline V gene sequence: CDR1 SGHRS, CDR2 YFSETQ. V was cut by 1 base and J by 0 bases, with 4 bases left in between. Written as DNA, the CDR3 is TGCGCCAGCAGCTTGCAGGCGAACACCGGGGAGCTGTTTTTT. Translation: CASSLQANTGELFF.

The rearrangement uses TRBV6-1 and TRBJ1-1, with 8 nucleotides matching TRBD1. CDR3 length equals 16 residues. The germline gives CDR1 MNHNS, CDR2 SASEGT. J gave up 4 bases and V 1 base, and 8 bases lay outside the gene matches. The CDR3 sequence: CASSEVQGEIGTEAFF. The CDR3 region has the DNA TGTGCCAGCAGTGAAGTACAGGGGGAAATTGGCACTGAAGCTTTCTTT.

A few counts support this clone. The V gene is TRBV5-1, the J gene TRBJ2-3, with 8 bases matching TRBD2. The CDR3 extends over 14 amino acids. The junction had 5 bases not matched to a gene; V was cut back by 4 bases and J by 4 bases. In germline, CDR1 is SGHRS, CDR2 YFSETQ. The CDR3 region has the DNA TGCGCCAGCAGCCCGCGGGGGGAAGCAGATACGCAGTATTTT. Protein product: CASSPRGEADTQYF.

Only one count was recorded for this clone. The chain joins TRBV3-1 (or the pseudogene TRBV3-2) to TRBJ1-2; perhaps TRBD1 as D (6 bases). Trimming pared 3 bases from V and 2 bases from J, leaving 25 bases between. Germline loops: CDR1 LGHDT, CDR2 YNNKEL (reference sequence). This CDR3 has 19 amino acids. CDR3 sequence reads: CASSHIQGTRRVGNYGYTF. The CDR3, as DNA: TGTGCCAGCAGCCACATCCAAGGGACACGCAGAGTAGGGAACTATGGCTACACCTTC.

The CDR3 sequence is CASSHYTGQGYFGNTIYF. In nucleotides, the CDR3 is TGTGCCAGCAGCCACTATACAGGACAGGGGTATTTCGGAAACACCATATATTTT. The gene calls are TRBV11-2 and TRBJ1-3; 9 positions agree with TRBD1. Germline values: CDR1 SGHAT, CDR2 FQNNGV. The CDR3 is 18 residues long. Trimming cost V 5 bases and J 4 bases; bases outside gene matches: 15.

This clone was seen just once. The genes are TRBV5-5 and TRBJ2-2; maybe TRBD1 (6 bases). The CDR3 consists of 16 residues. Between the trimmed V and J ends, which lost 4 bases and 6 bases, there was a span of 19 bases. CDR1 is SGHKS and CDR2 is YYEKEE in the germline V gene (reference sequence). The CDR3 reads CASSPYIRGNPGELFF. CDR3 sequence (DNA): TGTGCCAGCAGCCCATACATAAGGGGGAATCCCGGGGAGCTGTTTTTT.

This clone has only a few counts. The chain links TRBV2 to TRBJ2-5, with 7 nucleotides matching TRBD2. The germline CDR1 and CDR2 sequences are SNHLY and FYNNEI. The ends lost 6 bases at V and 7 bases at J; junction bases unmatched: 5. This CDR3 spans 12 amino acids. The CDR3 is CASRLGEGTQYF. Written as DNA, the CDR3 is TGTGCCAGCAGATTAGGGGAGGGGACCCAGTACTTC.

The gene calls are TRBV18 and TRBJ1-1; unclear D gene. From germline, CDR1 is KGHSH and CDR2 LQKENI. V was pared by 4 bases and J by 1 base, with 7 bases between. The CDR3 is 13 amino acids. The DNA of the CDR3 is TGTGCCAGCTCACGAGAGTGGAACACTGAAGCTTTCTTT. This sequence encodes CASSREWNTEAFF.

The chain joins TRBV6-5 to TRBJ1-5; no clear D. The V end was cut by 5 bases, the J end by 1 base, with 9 bases between. This CDR3 comprises 14 residues. Per the germline V gene, CDR1 is MNHEY and CDR2 is SVGAGI. CDR3 nucleotide sequence: TGTGCCAGCAGTAAGGAGGGAAGCAATCAGCCCCAGCATTTT. It encodes CASSKEGSNQPQHF.

The table lists this clone with a few counts. This same CDR3 is encoded by further DNA sequences in the sample. This chain uses TRBV10-3 with TRBJ1-4; 7 bases match TRBD1. Germline CDR1 reads ENHRY; CDR2 reads SYGVKD. The V and J ends lost 8 bases and 0 bases, in that order; junction bases with no gene match: 3. CDR3 length equals 14 residues. The CDR3: CAIRDSTTNEKLFF. CDR3 nucleotides: TGTGCCATCCGGGACAGTACAACTAATGAAAAACTGTTTTTT.

This sequence joins TRBV21-1 and TRBJ2-7; whether TRBD2, the table's D call, matches the DNA was not checked. TRBV21-1 is a listed pseudogene. This CDR3 spans 14 amino acids. CDR3 region: CASSEGGESYEQYV. The CDR3 nucleotides are TGTGCCAGCAGCGAAGGGGGGGAGTCCTACGAGCAGTACGTC.

The genes are TRBV19 and TRBJ2-1, with 7 bases fitting TRBD1. J lost 5 bases, V lost 11 bases, and 15 bases had no gene match. Germline V gene sequence: CDR1 LNHDA, CDR2 SQIVND (reference sequence). The CDR3 totals 15 residues. The CDR3 reads CASKGDRVVDNEQFF. The CDR3 DNA reads TGTGCCTCTAAAGGCGACAGGGTAGTCGACAATGAGCAGTTCTTC. Full variable domain (remainder filled in from reference TRBV19 and TRBJ2-1): DGGITQSPKYLFRKEGQNVTLSCEQNLNHDAMYWYRQDPGQGLRLIYYSQIVNDFQKGDIAEGYSVSREKKESFPLTVTSAQKNPTAFYLCASKGDRVVDNEQFFGPGTRLTVL.

The chain recombines TRBV28 with TRBJ1-5; 8 bases match TRBD1. CDR1 is MDHEN, CDR2 SYDVKM, per germline. V shed 4 bases, J shed 7 bases, and the junction held 15 bases outside the gene matches. CDR3 length: 17 amino acids. CDR3 amino acids: CASSSPKGTRTGQPQHF. CDR3 nucleotides: TGTGCCAGCAGTTCCCCCAAGGGGACGCGGACAGGGCAGCCCCAGCATTTT.